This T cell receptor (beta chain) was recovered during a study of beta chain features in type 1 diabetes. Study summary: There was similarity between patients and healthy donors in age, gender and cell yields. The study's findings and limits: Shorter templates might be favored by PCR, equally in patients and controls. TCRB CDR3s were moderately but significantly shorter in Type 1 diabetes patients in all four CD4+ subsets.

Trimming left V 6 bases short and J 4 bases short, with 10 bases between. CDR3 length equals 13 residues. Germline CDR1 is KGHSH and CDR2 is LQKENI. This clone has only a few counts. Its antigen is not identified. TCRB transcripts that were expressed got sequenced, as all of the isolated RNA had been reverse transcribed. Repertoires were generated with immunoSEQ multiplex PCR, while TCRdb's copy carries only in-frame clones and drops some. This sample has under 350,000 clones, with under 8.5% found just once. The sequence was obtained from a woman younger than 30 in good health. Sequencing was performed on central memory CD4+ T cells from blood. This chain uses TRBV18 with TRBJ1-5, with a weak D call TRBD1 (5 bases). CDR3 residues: CASSQGRNQPQHF. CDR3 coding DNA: TGTGCCAGCTCGCAGGGCCGAAATCAGCCCCAGCATTTT.